This T cell receptor beta chain was retrieved from a study of molecular identifiers for immune sequencing clone quantification. General observations from the study: In naive cells, under 1% of molecules belonged to clones above 20 RNA copies, against over 99% in effector cells.

TCRdb independently ran MiXCR on the PCR reads; one entry per CDR3 protein. The sample holds roughly 320,000 distinct CDR3 sequences, roughly 24% seen once. On this clonotype: The target antigen is unknown.

The CDR3 is made up of 12 amino acids. The V and J ends lost 6 bases and 6 bases, in that order; junction bases with no gene match: 4. Sequencing was done on a sample of naive CD8+ T cells from blood, with Jurkat cell RNA spiked in. Subset denoted: FACS-sorted CD8+CD4-CCR7+CD45RA+ naive T cells. V usage is TRBV12-3 or TRBV12-4 and J usage is TRBJ2-7, with TRBD1 matching 8 bases. This TCR was recovered from a human donor in good health. Some libraries in this study had Jurkat cell RNA spiked in. The CDR3 here is CASSPGGAEQYF. The DNA of the CDR3 is TGTGCCAGCAGCCCAGGGGGCGCCGAGCAGTACTTC.